This T cell receptor beta chain emerged from a study of regulatory T cells in long-lasting Graves disease. The trim removed 5 bases at V and 3 bases at J, leaving 14 bases unmatched. Germline loops: CDR1 SGHRS, CDR2 YFSETQ. The CDR3 has 17 amino acids. Described time point: newly diagnosed GD, antithyroid drugs for less than 3 months. From RNA extracted from PBMCs, the TCR library was made. CDR3-region Arm-PCR and iRepertoire HTBI primers produced the TCR beta libraries. TCRdb passed the multiplex PCR reads through MiXCR, listing each CDR3 protein once. The sample lists about 200,000 distinct CDR3 sequences, approximately 18% seen once, with approximately 12% in the top ten. The sample also formed part of further work on T cells in Graves' hyperthyroidism and ophthalmopathy.

The rearrangement joins TRBV5-1 to TRBJ2-3, with TRBD1 identical over 8 bases. This TCR was sampled from a woman in her 30s with Graves disease. Source: peripheral blood mononuclear cells (PBMCs), taken at new diagnosis, from a patient treated with antithyroid drugs. CDR3 loop: CASRDQGARRGTDTQYF. The CDR3 bases are TGCGCCAGCAGGGATCAGGGGGCGAGAAGAGGTACAGATACGCAGTATTTT.